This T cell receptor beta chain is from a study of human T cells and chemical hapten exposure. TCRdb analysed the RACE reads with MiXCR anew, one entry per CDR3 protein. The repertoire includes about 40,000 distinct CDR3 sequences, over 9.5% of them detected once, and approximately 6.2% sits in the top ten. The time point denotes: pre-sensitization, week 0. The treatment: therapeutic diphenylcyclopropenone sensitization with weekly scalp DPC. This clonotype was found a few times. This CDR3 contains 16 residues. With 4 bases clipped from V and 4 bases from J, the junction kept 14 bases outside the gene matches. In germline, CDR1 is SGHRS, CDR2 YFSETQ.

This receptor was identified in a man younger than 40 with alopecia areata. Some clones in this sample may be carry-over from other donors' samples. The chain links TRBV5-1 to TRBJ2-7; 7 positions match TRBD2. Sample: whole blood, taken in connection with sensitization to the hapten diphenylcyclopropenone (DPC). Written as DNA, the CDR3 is TGCGCCAGCAGCCCTACTGGTTACGGTAGCGGGTACGAGCAGTACTTC. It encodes CASSPTGYGSGYEQYF. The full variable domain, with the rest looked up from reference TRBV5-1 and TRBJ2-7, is KAGVTQTPRYLIKTRGQQVTLSCSPISGHRSVSWYQQTPGQGLQFLFEYFSETQRNKGNFPGRFSGRQFSNSRSEMNVSTLELGDSALYLCASSPTGYGSGYEQYFGPGTRLTVT.